Presented here are 20 T cell receptor beta chains from one specimen sequenced in a study of shared clonotypes between healthy human individuals. Profiling relied on immunoSEQ multiplex PCR, and the TCRdb table lists in-frame clones only, not all of them. The repertoire holds 2 million to 2.5 million clones, with 85% to 95% as singletons. CD45RO-negative CD8 cells positively selected for CCR7 made up the naive population, which excluded terminally differentiated effector memory CD45RA+ cells. Input material: naive CD8+ T cells from PBMCs. The receptor set was obtained from a man aged 18 to 35 in good health. Some clones in this sample may be carry-over from other donors' samples.

CDR3 region: CASSLASDVNEQYF. Here the CDR3 DNA reads TGTGCCAGCAGTTTAGCCAGCGACGTCAACGAGCAGTACTTC. The V call is TRBV28, the J call TRBJ2-7, with D hard to call. V shed 2 bases and J shed 5 bases, with 13 bases lying between them. Germline V gene lookup returns CDR1 MDHEN and CDR2 SYDVKM. This CDR3 contains 14 residues.

The rearrangement joins TRBV7-2 to TRBJ2-5; no clear D. Germline CDR1 SGHTA, CDR2 FQGNSA. Deletions cut 2 bases from V and 3 bases from J, with 10 bases between. The CDR3 consists of 14 residues. CDR3: CASSLPLIKETQYF. The CDR3 region has the DNA TGTGCCAGCAGCTTACCCCTAATAAAAGAGACCCAGTACTTC.

The J gene is TRBJ2-1, the V gene TRBV27, with TRBD2 as a possible D gene (5 bases). V lost 7 bases to trimming and J lost 5 bases, with 12 bases between them. In germline, CDR1 is MNHEY, CDR2 SMNVEV (reference sequence). The CDR3 length is 13 residues. CDR3 bases: TGTGCCAGCACCCCCGGGAACCACAATGAGCAGTTCTTC. This codes for CASTPGNHNEQFF.

Worth noting for this clone: Other DNA sequences in the same sample also yield this CDR3. The chain has TRBV9 and TRBJ2-7; perhaps TRBD2 as D (5 bases). This CDR3 contains 14 residues. Germline V gene lookup returns CDR1 SGDLS and CDR2 YYNGEE. Between the trimmed V and J ends, which lost 3 bases and 0 bases, there was a span of 10 bases. The CDR3 region is CASSGSGSSYEQYF. The CDR3 DNA sequence: TGTGCCAGCAGCGGAAGCGGAAGCTCCTACGAGCAGTACTTC.

CDR3: CASSPSPGLAGGPLGETQYF. CDR3 nucleotides: TGTGCCAGCAGCCCATCTCCGGGACTAGCGGGAGGACCATTAGGAGAGACCCAGTACTTC. The chain uses TRBV7-3 and TRBJ2-5, with 15 positions matching TRBD2. V was pared by 5 bases and J by 4 bases, with 17 bases of the junction left unmatched. The CDR3 has 20 amino acids. The germline V gene encodes CDR1 SGHTA and CDR2 FQGTGA.

This clone was seen a few times. J is TRBJ1-1 and V is TRBV29-1; D is unclear. Germline V gene sequence: CDR1 SQVTM, CDR2 ANQGSEA. The V end was cut by 4 bases, the J end by 1 base, with 7 bases between. CDR3 length: 12 residues. Here the CDR3 DNA reads TGCAGCGTTGCGGCAGCGAACACTGAAGCTTTCTTT. Translating it yields CSVAAANTEAFF.

This chain connects TRBV7-8 to TRBJ1-5, with 8 nucleotides matching TRBD1. CDR3 length: 15 amino acids. V shed 4 bases and J 5 bases; nucleotides not matched to a gene: 7. Per germline, CDR1 SGHVS and CDR2 FQNEAQ. CDR3 residues: CASSSSGTGYQPQHF. As DNA, the CDR3 is TGTGCCAGCAGCTCCTCCGGGACAGGCTATCAGCCCCAGCATTTT.

V and J are TRBV11-1 and TRBJ2-7; 7 nucleotides match TRBD2. Germline CDR1 and CDR2: SGHAT and FQDESV (reference sequence). The CDR3 covers 14 residues. The V gene end was trimmed by 2 bases and the J gene end by 2 bases; junction bases not matched to a gene: 3. CDR3 region: CASSLRLAPYEQYF. For the CDR3, the DNA is TGTGCCAGCAGCTTAAGACTAGCCCCCTACGAGCAGTACTTC.

The CDR3 region has the DNA TGCGCCAGCAGTGCTGGACTAGTCACAGATACGCAGTATTTT. It encodes CASSAGLVTDTQYF. The chain is built from TRBV10-2 and TRBJ2-3; 7 nucleotides line up with TRBD2. The CDR3 runs to 14 residues. Germline CDR1 reads WSHSY; CDR2 reads SAAADI. The ends lost 4 bases at V and 2 bases at J; junction bases unmatched: 3.

The chain employs TRBV7-9 and TRBJ2-3, with 9 bases aligning to TRBD2. The J segment lost 2 bases and the V segment lost 2 bases, leaving 5 bases of the junction unmatched. Germline assignment: CDR1 SEHNR and CDR2 FQNEAQ (reference sequence). The CDR3 sequence is 16 residues long. The CDR3 nucleotides are TGTGCCAGCAGCTTACCTAGCGGGAACCTCACAGATACGCAGTATTTT. It encodes CASSLPSGNLTDTQYF.

V usage is TRBV6-1 and J usage is TRBJ1-1; TRBD1 aligns across 9 bases. Germline trimming cut 6 bases from V and 6 bases from J; bases unmatched to any gene: 8. The CDR3 is made up of 14 amino acids. Germline CDR1 is MNHNS and CDR2 is SASEGT. The CDR3 region is CASSEDRGISEAFF. CDR3 coding DNA: TGTGCCAGCAGCGAGGACAGGGGAATTTCTGAAGCTTTCTTT.

This clone was picked up one time. The chain combines TRBV27 with TRBJ2-5; D is perhaps TRBD2 (6 bases). The J call may be mistaken, given a closer DNA end match to TRBJ2-7. Germline CDR1 is MNHEY and CDR2 is SMNVEV (reference sequence). This CDR3 has 14 residues. The DNA of the CDR3 is TGTGCCAGCAGTGAAGGGACTGCCCTATACGAGCAGTACTTC. It codes for CASSEGTALYEQYF.

This clone was recorded once. V is TRBV5-5 and J is TRBJ1-5, with 8 nucleotides matching TRBD1. Germline V gene lookup returns CDR1 SGHKS and CDR2 YYEKEE (reference sequence). V lost 2 bases, J lost 5 bases, and 12 bases stayed unmatched. The CDR3 extends over 17 amino acids. The CDR3 coding sequence is TGTGCCAGCAGCTTATCACAGGGGGGCGGCCCGGATCAGCCCCAGCATTTT. Amino acid sequence: CASSLSQGGGPDQPQHF.

The chain uses TRBV27 and TRBJ2-7, with TRBD1 identical over 9 bases. The CDR3 has 16 amino acids. The ends lost 5 bases at V and 2 bases at J; junction bases unmatched: 10. Germline V lookup: CDR1 MNHEY, CDR2 SMNVEV (reference sequence). The CDR3 bases are TGTGCCAGCAGTATACTCCCGGGACAGGGTCCCTACGAGCAGTACTTC. This translates into CASSILPGQGPYEQYF.

A word on this clone: Because the CDR3's place on the DNA is in doubt, the DNA is left out and the CDR3 is given as listed by TCRdb. The rearrangement links TRBV7-9 to TRBJ2-7; the D call in the table, TRBD2, was not verified against the DNA. The CDR3 is 14 residues long, counting both termini. The germline V gene has CDR1 SEHNR and CDR2 FQNEAQ (reference sequence). The CDR3 loop is CASSFGPGSYEQYF.

About this clone: Other nucleotide sequences from this sample produce the same CDR3. The CDR3 region is CASSRSNEQFF. CDR3 DNA: TGTGCCAGCAGCCGAAGCAATGAGCAGTTCTTC. V and J are TRBV7-9 and TRBJ2-1, with D uncertain. Deletions cut 5 bases from V and 6 bases from J, with 5 bases between. The CDR3 contains 11 residues. CDR1 SEHNR and CDR2 FQNEAQ come from the germline V gene (reference sequence).

This sequence joins TRBV19 and TRBJ1-5, with D uncertain. This CDR3 region has 20 residues. Looked up from germline, CDR1 is LNHDA and CDR2 is SQIVND (reference sequence). Trimming shortened V by 0 bases and J by 0 bases, and 21 bases separated the two germline ends. CDR3 DNA sequence: TGTGCCAGTAGTATAGATTGGGTGGATACTATTCCCGATAGCAATCAGCCCCAGCATTTT. This translates into CASSIDWVDTIPDSNQPQHF. The complete variable domain, with remaining parts taken from reference TRBV19 and TRBJ1-5, reads DGGITQSPKYLFRKEGQNVTLSCEQNLNHDAMYWYRQDPGQGLRLIYYSQIVNDFQKGDIAEGYSVSREKKESFPLTVTSAQKNPTAFYLCASSIDWVDTIPDSNQPQHFGDGTRLSIL.

The chain couples TRBV27 to TRBJ1-2, with D perhaps matching TRBD1 (5 bases). The V and J ends lost 2 bases and 8 bases respectively, with 15 bases between them. This CDR3 has 14 amino acids. Per the germline V gene, CDR1 is MNHEY and CDR2 is SMNVEV (reference sequence). CDR3 loop: CASSLRGTAGGYTF. The CDR3 region has the DNA TGTGCCAGCAGTTTAAGGGGCACCGCAGGAGGCTACACCTTC.

The J gene is TRBJ2-7, the V gene TRBV27, with a possible D match to TRBD2 (6 bases). The CDR3 spans 16 residues. CDR1 and CDR2 (germline): MNHEY, SMNVEV (reference sequence). Trimming left V 5 bases short and J 5 bases short, with 22 bases between. The CDR3 region has the DNA TGTGCCAGCAGTCCCCGGGTAGCGGTTGGGGTGGACGAGCAGTACTTC. Translation: CASSPRVAVGVDEQYF.

V and J are TRBV27 and TRBJ2-1; D may be TRBD1 or TRBD2 (5 bases each). Germline CDR1 reads MNHEY; CDR2 reads SMNVEV (reference sequence). The V end lost 3 bases, the J end lost 2 bases, and 8 bases lay between the germline ends. This CDR3 spans 14 amino acids. CDR3 sequence reads: CASSLGVTYNEQFF. The CDR3 DNA sequence: TGTGCCAGCAGTTTGGGGGTTACCTACAATGAGCAGTTCTTC.